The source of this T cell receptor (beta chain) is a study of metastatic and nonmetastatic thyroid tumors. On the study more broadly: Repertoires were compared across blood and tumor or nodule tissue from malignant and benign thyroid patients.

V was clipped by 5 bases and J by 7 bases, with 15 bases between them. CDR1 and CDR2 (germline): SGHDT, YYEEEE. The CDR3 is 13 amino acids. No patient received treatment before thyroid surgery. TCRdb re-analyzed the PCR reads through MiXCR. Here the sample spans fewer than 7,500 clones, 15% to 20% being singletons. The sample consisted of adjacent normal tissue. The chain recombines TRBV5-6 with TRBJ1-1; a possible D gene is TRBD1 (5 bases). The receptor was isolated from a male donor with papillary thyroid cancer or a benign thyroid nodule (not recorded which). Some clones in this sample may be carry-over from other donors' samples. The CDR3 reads CASSYGQGSEAFF. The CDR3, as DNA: TGTGCCAGCAGTTATGGACAAGGAAGTGAAGCTTTCTTT.